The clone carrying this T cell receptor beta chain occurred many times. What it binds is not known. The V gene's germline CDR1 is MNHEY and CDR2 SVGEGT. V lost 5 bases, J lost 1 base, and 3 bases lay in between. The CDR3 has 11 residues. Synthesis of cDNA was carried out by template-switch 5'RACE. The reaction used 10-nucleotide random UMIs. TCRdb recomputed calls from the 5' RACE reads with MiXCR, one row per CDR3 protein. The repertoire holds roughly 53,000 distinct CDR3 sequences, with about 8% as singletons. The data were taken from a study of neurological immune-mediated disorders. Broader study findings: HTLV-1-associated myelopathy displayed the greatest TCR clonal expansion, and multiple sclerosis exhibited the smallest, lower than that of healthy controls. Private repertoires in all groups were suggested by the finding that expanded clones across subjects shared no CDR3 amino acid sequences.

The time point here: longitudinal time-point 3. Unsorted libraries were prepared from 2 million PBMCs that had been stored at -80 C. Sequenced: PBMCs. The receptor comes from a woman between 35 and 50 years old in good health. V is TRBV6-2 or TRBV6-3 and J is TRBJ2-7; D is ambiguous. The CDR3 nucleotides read TGTGCCAGCAGTACTTCCTACGAGCAGTACTTC. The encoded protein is CASSTSYEQYF.